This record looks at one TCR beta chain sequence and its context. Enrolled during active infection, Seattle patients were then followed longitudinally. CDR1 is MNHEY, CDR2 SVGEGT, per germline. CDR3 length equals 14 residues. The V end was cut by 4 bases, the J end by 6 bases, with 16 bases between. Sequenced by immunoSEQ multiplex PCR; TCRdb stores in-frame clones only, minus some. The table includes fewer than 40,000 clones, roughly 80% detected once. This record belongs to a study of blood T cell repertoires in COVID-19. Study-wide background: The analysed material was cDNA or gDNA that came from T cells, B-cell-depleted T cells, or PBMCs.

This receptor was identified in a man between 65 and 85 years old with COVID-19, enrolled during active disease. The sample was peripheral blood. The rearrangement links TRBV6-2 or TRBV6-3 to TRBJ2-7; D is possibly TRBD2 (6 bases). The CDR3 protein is CASSFKRENGEQYF. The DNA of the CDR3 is TGTGCCAGCAGTTTTAAACGGGAGAATGGCGAGCAGTACTTC.